The next 5 T cell receptor beta chains were all read from a single sample in a study of shared clonotypes between healthy human individuals. Here immunoSEQ multiplex PCR was the method, and the copy in TCRdb shows in-frame clones only, minus some. The sample includes roughly 760,000 clones, over 65% of them seen just once. The specimen was memory CD4+ T cells sorted from blood. Specified subset: CD45RA-negative fraction. The receptors come from a woman aged 25 to 45 in good health.

J is TRBJ1-4 and V is TRBV4-1, with 8 bases matching TRBD1. V dropped 1 base and J dropped 7; count of bases not matched to a gene: 5. Germline V gives CDR1 MGHRA, CDR2 YSYEKL. The CDR3 is 15 residues long. CDR3 sequence (DNA): TGCGCCAGCAGCCAAGTAGGGACAGGTGGTGAAAAACTGTTTTTT. Translation gives CASSQVGTGGEKLFF.

This chain uses TRBV28 with TRBJ1-4; TRBD1 aligns across 9 bases. Germline V gives CDR1 MDHEN, CDR2 SYDVKM. J lost 7 bases, V lost 6 bases, and 6 bases had no gene match. CDR3 length: 14 amino acids. In DNA, the CDR3 is TGTGCCAGCAGGGTAGGGACAGGGCGTGAAAAACTGTTTTTT. Translated: CASRVGTGREKLFF.

The chain uses TRBV5-8 and TRBJ2-5; TRBD2 is a possible D gene (6 bases). The V end was cut by 3 bases, the J end by 4 bases, with 19 bases between. The CDR3 length is 16 residues. From germline, CDR1 is SGHTS and CDR2 YDEGEE. The DNA of the CDR3 is TGTGCCAGCAGCTCTACCGGGACTCTTCTAGCAGAGACCCAGTACTTC. Its protein is CASSSTGTLLAETQYF.

This clone was recorded a few times. V usage is TRBV21-1 and J usage is TRBJ1-1; the table's D call, TRBD1, has no DNA check behind it. TRBV21-1 is annotated as a pseudogene. CDR3 length: 13 residues. DNA of the CDR3: TGTGCCAGCAGCGAGGGACAGCTGACTGAAGCTTTCTTT. Its protein product is CASSEGQLTEAFF.

J is TRBJ1-1 and V is TRBV28; no clear D. There are 14 residues in the CDR3. Trimming took 7 bases from V and 1 from J, leaving 13 bases between them. CDR1 and CDR2 from the germline V gene are MDHEN and SYDVKM. The CDR3 reads CASIGNVRNTEAFF. The DNA of the CDR3 is TGTGCCAGCATCGGGAATGTTCGGAACACTGAAGCTTTCTTT.